Presented here are 3 T cell receptor beta chains from one specimen sequenced in a study of PD-1 blockade in classical Hodgkin lymphoma. Time point defined: cycle 4 day 1 (C4D1), after about 6 weeks of nivolumab. Brentuximab vedotin exposure varied among the patients, all of whom had relapsed after autologous stem cell transplantation. Sequenced by immunoSEQ multiplex PCR; TCRdb stores in-frame clones only, minus some. The table lists tens of thousands of clones, around 80% of them singletons. Sequencing used peripheral blood mononuclear cells (PBMCs), obtained before the fourth cycle of nivolumab. All receptors come from a human donor with classical Hodgkin lymphoma.

This clone has only a few counts. The V call is TRBV7-2, the J call TRBJ1-1; the D gene is possibly TRBD1 (6 bases). V dropped 2 bases and J dropped 0 bases, with 16 bases sitting between them. Germline CDR1 SGHTA, CDR2 FQGNSA. CDR3 length: 17 amino acids. CDR3 nucleotides: TGTGCCAGCAGCTTATTCCCGACTCCAGGGGTGAACACTGAAGCTTTCTTT. It specifies CASSLFPTPGVNTEAFF.

This rearrangement joins TRBV28 to TRBJ2-5; D is possibly TRBD2 (6 bases). Germline V gives CDR1 MDHEN, CDR2 SYDVKM. CDR3 length: 14 residues. The V end lost 5 bases, the J end lost 5 bases, and 15 bases lay between the germline ends. CDR3 DNA sequence: TGTGCCAGCAGTCGACATAGCGGCGAGGAGACCCAGTACTTC. The encoded protein is CASSRHSGEETQYF.

The gene calls are TRBV4-3 and TRBJ2-2, with unresolved D. V gave up 1 base and J gave up 10 bases, with 13 bases separating them. Germline lookup yields CDR1 LGHNA and CDR2 YSLEER. The CDR3 is 14 residues long. Written as DNA, the CDR3 is TGCGCCAGCAGCCAAGGGTACCCCCTCTCGGAGCTGTTTTTT. It yields the protein CASSQGYPLSELFF.